This T cell receptor (beta chain) derives from a study of cytomegalovirus exposure and HLA in healthy donors. Study-wide findings and caveats: Reported performance of the classifier showed diagnosis of cytomegalovirus status with high specificity and sensitivity. The HLA-A and HLA-B alleles of most subjects were reportedly predicted accurately from TCR beta sequences.

Note on this clone: What it recognizes is unknown.

Primers: 60 Vbeta forward and 13 Jbeta reverse. Original data processing: A later analysis counted roughly 74 million unique TCR beta chains, around 10 million shared. Data came from immunoSEQ multiplex PCR; TCRdb stores just in-frame clones and leaves some out. V and J calls and clone size are copied from that table; D and trimming were computed from the DNA. The data show roughly 160,000 clones, 82% seen once. Trimming removed 5 bases from V and 7 bases from J; junction bases left unmatched: 9. CDR3 length: 14 residues. Germline-derived CDR1 and CDR2 are MNHEY and SVGAGI. The sequence was collected from a man in his fifties or sixties in good health and CMV-seropositive. The material sequenced was PBMCs. The V call is TRBV6-5, the J call TRBJ1-2, with TRBD1 matching 8 bases. As DNA, the CDR3 is TGTGCCAGCAGTGAGCGGACAGGGAACGGTGGCTACACCTTC. It translates to CASSERTGNGGYTF.